This T cell receptor beta chain was observed in a study of T cells in tuberculosis. Indicated time point: new active TB diagnosis, blood taken before or within 7 days of starting treatment. TCRdb keeps only in-frame clones here, not all; method: immunoSEQ multiplex PCR. The sample records about 34,000 clones, around 93% being singletons. The V end was cut by 4 bases, the J end by 4 bases, with 18 bases between. This CDR3 spans 15 amino acids. CDR1 is SGHKS, CDR2 YYEKEE, per germline (reference sequence). The sequence was collected from an adult with tuberculosis. The source was PBMCs, collected at tuberculosis diagnosis. V and J are TRBV5-5 and TRBJ2-7, with D maybe TRBD2 (6 bases). Here the CDR3 DNA reads TGTGCCAGCAGCCAGGGACTGGGCCCCCGGTACGAGCAGTACTTC. Translation gives CASSQGLGPRYEQYF.